This entry lists 20 T cell receptor beta chains sequenced from one sample in a study of control samples from healthy donors and cancer patients (TCRdb year 2020). Library creation used the immunoSEQ multiplex PCR assay. TCRdb stores this immuneACCESS table with in-frame sequences only. Part of the clones is absent; in the studies checked, under half of the shortfall reflects unresolved V genes, and no reason is known for the rest. The sample table holds tens of thousands of clones, of which around nine tenths were seen once. The ten biggest clones cover under 0.95% of the sample. Sequencing was carried out using PBMCs. The receptor set was obtained from a young man with colorectal cancer.

The genes are TRBV5-4 and TRBJ1-1, with D perhaps matching TRBD1 (6 bases). V shed 1 base and J shed 5 bases, with 18 bases lying between them. From germline, CDR1 is SGHNT and CDR2 YYREEE (reference sequence). The length of the CDR3 is 16 residues. The DNA for the CDR3 is TGTGCCAGCAGCTTGTATTCAGGGGAAGGATGGACTGAAGCTTTCTTT. Residues: CASSLYSGEGWTEAFF.

The chain recombines TRBV21-1 with TRBJ1-6. TRBV21-1 is reported as a pseudogene. The CDR3 consists of 15 residues. CDR3 amino acids: CASSKLRSYNSPLHF. For the CDR3, the DNA is TGTGCCAGCAGCAAACTCCGGAGCTATAATTCACCCCTCCACTTT.

The chain carries TRBV11-2 and TRBJ1-1, with unresolved D. Per germline, CDR1 SGHAT and CDR2 FQNNGV. The CDR3 covers 13 residues. Deletions cut 4 bases from V and 1 base from J, with 7 bases between. Here the CDR3 DNA reads TGTGCCAGCAGCTCAACAAGGAACACTGAAGCTTTCTTT. Protein product: CASSSTRNTEAFF.

About this clone itself: This CDR3 is also generated by other DNA sequences in the sample. The chain has TRBV9 and TRBJ2-2; possible D gene TRBD1, 7 bases. Trimming took off 0 bases at V and 1 base at J, with 10 bases between the two ends. This CDR3 has 16 residues. Germline CDR1 reads SGDLS; CDR2 reads YYNGEE. CDR3 region: CASSVAGGGNTGELFF. DNA of the CDR3: TGTGCCAGCAGCGTAGCAGGGGGAGGGAACACCGGGGAGCTGTTTTTT. The complete variable domain, with remaining parts taken from reference TRBV9 and TRBJ2-2, reads DSGVTQTPKHLITATGQRVTLRCSPRSGDLSVYWYQQSLDQGLQFLIQYYNGEERAKGNILERFSAQQFPDLHSELNLSSLELGDSALYFCASSVAGGGNTGELFFGEGSRLTVL.

The genes are TRBV24-1 and TRBJ1-4, with 11 bases identical to TRBD1. V trimming: 3 bases; J trimming: 7 bases; junction bases outside the gene matches: 3. The CDR3 loop spans 15 amino acids. Per germline, CDR1 KGHDR and CDR2 SFDVKD. The CDR3 loop is CATSDAGTGGEKLFF. CDR3 in DNA: TGTGCCACCAGTGATGCCGGGACAGGGGGTGAAAAACTGTTTTTT.

This chain joins TRBV29-1 and TRBJ1-2, with TRBD1 as a possible D gene (6 bases). Germline V CDR1 and CDR2: SQVTM, ANQGSEA. V gave up 3 bases and J gave up 6 bases, with 14 bases separating them. CDR3 length: 13 amino acids. The CDR3 DNA is TGCAGCGTTGAGCGGCAGGGGATACATGGCTACACCTTC. Translating gives CSVERQGIHGYTF.

V usage is TRBV6-5 and J usage is TRBJ1-1; 7 bases line up with TRBD1. CDR3 length: 16 amino acids. Unmatched junction bases numbered 7, after V lost 2 bases and J lost 1 base. The germline gives CDR1 MNHEY, CDR2 SVGAGI. CDR3 in amino acids: CASSYATGAPNTEAFF. CDR3 in DNA: TGTGCCAGCAGTTACGCAACAGGGGCCCCGAACACTGAAGCTTTCTTT.

This chain uses TRBV7-2 with TRBJ2-2, with D uncertain. From germline, CDR1 is SGHTA and CDR2 FQGNSA. The ends were cut back, 1 base at V and 7 bases at J, with 10 bases in the middle. This CDR3 is built from 14 residues. The CDR3: CASSLGPAVGELFF. The CDR3 DNA reads as TGTGCCAGCAGCTTAGGACCGGCCGTCGGGGAGCTGTTTTTT.

The genes are TRBV6-2 or TRBV6-3 and TRBJ1-1; tentatively, D is TRBD1 (5 bases). CDR1 and CDR2 (germline): MNHEY, SVGEGT. CDR3 length: 15 residues. Trimming cost V 5 bases and J 4 bases, with 17 bases left between them. CDR3 amino acids: CASSDTPQGSTEAFF. CDR3 bases: TGTGCCAGCAGTGATACGCCTCAGGGTAGCACTGAAGCTTTCTTT.

The chain recombines TRBV11-2 with TRBJ2-7; D is unresolved. Trimming left V 2 bases short and J 5 bases short, with 7 bases between. The germline V gene encodes CDR1 SGHAT and CDR2 FQNNGV. The CDR3 has 12 residues. This CDR3 reads CASSLRPDEQYF. In DNA, the CDR3 is TGTGCCAGCAGCTTAAGGCCGGACGAGCAGTACTTC.

This chain joins TRBV18 and TRBJ1-1; 8 bases match TRBD1. With V trimmed by 6 bases and J by 0 bases, 6 bases remained unmatched. The CDR3 runs to 15 residues. From germline, CDR1 is KGHSH and CDR2 LQKENI. The CDR3 reads CASSRDRTLNTEAFF. CDR3 in DNA: TGTGCCAGCTCTCGGGACAGGACCCTGAACACTGAAGCTTTCTTT.

The chain recombines TRBV7-9 with TRBJ2-6; D remains unclear. CDR1 SEHNR and CDR2 FQNEAQ come from the germline V gene (reference sequence). This CDR3 has 15 amino acids. Trimming shortened V by 3 bases and J by 2 bases, and 8 bases separated the two germline ends. The CDR3: CASSLLGPGANVLTF. The CDR3 DNA sequence: TGTGCCAGCAGCTTGTTGGGCCCTGGGGCCAACGTCCTGACTTTC.

This chain links TRBV11-2 with TRBJ1-1; D might be TRBD1 (6 bases). The CDR3 is 13 amino acids. Trimming pared 5 bases from V and 4 bases from J, leaving 11 bases between. Germline CDR1 SGHAT, CDR2 FQNNGV. The CDR3 nucleotides are TGTGCCAGCAGCGCAGGACAGATCACTGAAGCTTTCTTT. Protein: CASSAGQITEAFF.

The CDR3, as DNA: TGTGCCAGTAGTCTAACTAGGGACAGACAGGTTGGCTACACCTTC. Amino acids: CASSLTRDRQVGYTF. The rearrangement links TRBV19 to TRBJ1-2; 7 bases are a match to TRBD1. Germline values: CDR1 LNHDA, CDR2 SQIVND (reference sequence). The V gene end was trimmed by 5 bases and the J gene end by 7 bases; junction bases not matched to a gene: 13. The CDR3 extends over 15 amino acids.

This clone was detected only once. The chain carries TRBV29-1 and TRBJ2-1; 9 bases fit TRBD2. The CDR3 totals 18 residues. V was clipped by 2 bases and J by 0 bases; unmatched bases: 11. Germline V gene lookup returns CDR1 SQVTM and CDR2 ANQGSEA. The CDR3 DNA is TGCAGCGTTGAAAGGCAAGCGGGGGGTTCTGGCTCCTACAATGAGCAGTTCTTC. Its protein is CSVERQAGGSGSYNEQFF.

The chain couples TRBV5-1 to TRBJ2-3, with 7 bases fitting TRBD2. The germline gives CDR1 SGHRS, CDR2 YFSETQ. There are 15 residues in the CDR3. V lost 4 bases and J lost 5; bases outside the gene matches: 10. The DNA for the CDR3 is TGCGCCAGCAGCCAGGGACTAAGGGGTGGAGATACGCAGTATTTT. The encoded protein is CASSQGLRGGDTQYF.

The chain couples TRBV10-3 to TRBJ2-2; 9 nucleotides agree with TRBD2. The CDR3 sequence is 16 residues long. CDR1 and CDR2 (germline): ENHRY, SYGVKD. J was trimmed by 4 bases and V by 3 bases; bases with no gene match: 6. The CDR3 bases are TGTGCCATCAGTGACGGCGGGGGGGCGGCCACCGGGGAGCTGTTTTTT. Protein sequence: CAISDGGGAATGELFF.

CDR3 bases: TGTGCCAGCAGTTTGCGGCGGGGGAGAGGTGATTCACCCCTCCACTTT. Translated, it gives CASSLRRGRGDSPLHF. The V and J genes are TRBV6-2 or TRBV6-3 and TRBJ1-6, with D possibly matching TRBD1 (5 bases). Germline values: CDR1 MNHEY, CDR2 SVGEGT. Trimming removed 4 bases at V and 8 bases at J, with 18 bases between. The CDR3 totals 16 residues.

The chain combines TRBV5-1 with TRBJ2-3; possibly TRBD1 for D (5 bases). The CDR3 consists of 16 residues. Trimming removed 2 bases at V and 5 bases at J, with 18 bases between. CDR1 is SGHRS and CDR2 is YFSETQ in the germline V gene. DNA of the CDR3: TGCGCCAGCAGCTTTGGACCGGCAGGGATCGGAGATACGCAGTATTTT. Translated: CASSFGPAGIGDTQYF.

The genes are TRBV24-1 and TRBJ2-2; a possible D gene is TRBD2 (5 bases). V was trimmed by 0 bases and J by 2 bases, leaving 15 bases between them. Germline CDR1 KGHDR, CDR2 SFDVKD. This CDR3 has 18 residues. The CDR3 DNA reads as TGTGCCACCAGTGATTTGCGAGGAGGCCTGATTAACACCGGGGAGCTGTTTTTT. Translated, it gives CATSDLRGGLINTGELFF.